Each of the 27 T cell receptor beta chains below was sequenced from the same sample in a study of shared clonotypes between healthy human individuals. Sequenced by immunoSEQ multiplex PCR; TCRdb stores in-frame clones only, minus some. In the table there are about a million clones, 60% to 85% of which are singletons. The sequenced material came from memory CD4+ T cells sorted from blood. As for subset: CD45RA-negative fraction. Every receptor here comes from a man between 18 and 29 years old in good health.

The rearrangement joins TRBV7-2 to TRBJ2-3; TRBD2 might be the D (5 bases). Germline assignment: CDR1 SGHTA and CDR2 FQGNSA. The CDR3 has 13 amino acids. Trimming left V 7 bases short and J 5 bases short, with 13 bases between. The CDR3 spells CASTRWERDTQYF. The CDR3 DNA reads as TGTGCCAGCACTCGGTGGGAGAGAGATACGCAGTATTTT.

The J gene is TRBJ1-4, the V gene TRBV9, with 9 nucleotides matching TRBD1. Per the germline V gene, CDR1 is SGDLS and CDR2 is YYNGEE. Trimming at V came to 0 bases and at J to 7 bases, leaving 7 bases not matched to a gene. The CDR3 contains 16 residues. CDR3 coding DNA: TGTGCCAGCAGCGTAGGGACAGGGGCGGCGGGTGAAAAACTGTTTTTT. This sequence encodes CASSVGTGAAGEKLFF. The full variable domain, completed using reference TRBV9 and TRBJ1-4, is DSGVTQTPKHLITATGQRVTLRCSPRSGDLSVYWYQQSLDQGLQFLIQYYNGEERAKGNILERFSAQQFPDLHSELNLSSLELGDSALYFCASSVGTGAAGEKLFFGSGTQLSVL.

V usage is TRBV7-9 and J usage is TRBJ1-2; no definite D call. The germline V gene encodes CDR1 SEHNR and CDR2 FQNEAQ (reference sequence). This CDR3 comprises 14 residues. V lost 3 bases and J 0 bases, leaving 8 bases between the germline ends. CDR3 residues: CASSFSTANYGYTF. The CDR3 DNA reads TGTGCCAGCAGCTTTTCCACGGCTAACTATGGCTACACCTTC. The full variable domain, with the rest looked up from reference TRBV7-9 and TRBJ1-2, is DTGVSQNPRHKITKRGQNVTFRCDPISEHNRLYWYRQTLGQGPEFLTYFQNEAQLEKSRLLSDRFSAERPKGSFSTLEIQRTEQGDSAMYLCASSFSTANYGYTFGSGTRLTVV.

This chain uses TRBV5-6 with TRBJ1-1; 7 bases align to TRBD1. The CDR3 length is 14 residues. The V and J ends lost 5 bases and 2 bases, in that order; junction bases with no gene match: 6. Looked up from germline, CDR1 is SGHDT and CDR2 is YYEEEE. In DNA, the CDR3 is TGTGCCAGCAGTCTACAGGGGATTAACACTGAAGCTTTCTTT. Amino acid sequence: CASSLQGINTEAFF.

This clone was observed a handful of times. The chain joins TRBV7-9 to TRBJ2-5; D not certain. Germline loops: CDR1 SEHNR, CDR2 FQNEAQ (reference sequence). The V and J ends lost 4 bases and 1 base respectively, with 16 bases between them. This CDR3 comprises 16 residues. This CDR3 is CASSSTGRSPQETQYF. The CDR3 nucleotides are TGTGCCAGCAGCTCGACCGGACGTAGCCCCCAAGAGACCCAGTACTTC. Based on the CDR3 plus reference TRBV7-9 and TRBJ2-5, the full variable domain is DTGVSQNPRHKITKRGQNVTFRCDPISEHNRLYWYRQTLGQGPEFLTYFQNEAQLEKSRLLSDRFSAERPKGSFSTLEIQRTEQGDSAMYLCASSSTGRSPQETQYFGPGTRLLVL.

A few counts support this clone. Other DNA sequences of this sample code for an identical CDR3. This chain joins TRBV9 and TRBJ1-1; 10 nucleotides line up with TRBD1. The CDR3 totals 15 residues. Per the germline V gene, CDR1 is SGDLS and CDR2 is YYNGEE. With 0 bases clipped from V and 3 bases from J, the junction kept 2 bases outside the gene matches. The CDR3 nucleotides read TGTGCCAGCAGCGTAGGACAGGGGGCCGACACTGAAGCTTTCTTT. Amino acid sequence: CASSVGQGADTEAFF.

The chain joins TRBV7-2 to TRBJ2-1, with 14 bases lining up with TRBD2. CDR3 length: 16 amino acids. The J segment lost 8 bases and the V segment lost 4 bases, leaving 7 bases of the junction unmatched. CDR1 and CDR2 (germline): SGHTA, FQGNSA. The CDR3 DNA reads TGTGCCAGCAGCTCCTCGGGACTAGCGGGAGCCCATGAGCAGTTCTTC. This codes for CASSSSGLAGAHEQFF.

The gene calls are TRBV27 and TRBJ2-6; D is unresolved. Trimming took off 5 bases at V and 0 bases at J, with 5 bases between the two ends. CDR3 size: 14 residues. CDR1 and CDR2 (germline): MNHEY, SMNVEV (reference sequence). CDR3 DNA: TGTGCCAGCAGTCAAATCTCTGGGGCCAACGTCCTGACTTTC. Amino acids: CASSQISGANVLTF.

V gene TRBV28 combines with J gene TRBJ1-2; no definite D call. With 8 bases removed from V and 7 bases from J, the gap between germline ends came to 14 bases. The CDR3 has 12 amino acids. Germline V gene sequence: CDR1 MDHEN, CDR2 SYDVKM. DNA of the CDR3: TGTGCCAGCCGGAGCGACCCGGGTGGCTACACCTTC. Its translation is CASRSDPGGYTF.

On this clone: At the DNA level, this CDR3 is encoded by other sequences in the same sample as well. The rearrangement uses TRBV4-3 and TRBJ2-7; no clear D. Looked up from germline, CDR1 is LGHNA and CDR2 is YSLEER. There are 15 residues in the CDR3. V lost 0 bases and J lost 0, with 9 bases in between. This chain's CDR3 is CASSQEAQASYEQYF. As DNA, the CDR3 is TGCGCCAGCAGCCAAGAAGCCCAGGCCTCCTACGAGCAGTACTTC.

This rearrangement joins TRBV7-2 to TRBJ1-1, with D hard to call. The CDR3 totals 12 residues. Trimming cost V 1 base and J 12 bases, with 12 bases left between them. Germline CDR1 is SGHTA and CDR2 is FQGNSA. CDR3 nucleotide sequence: TGTGCCAGCAGCTTAGGAGGGCCCGTATCTTTCTTT. Translated, it gives CASSLGGPVSFF.

The chain uses TRBV11-3 and TRBJ2-7; D gene ambiguous. The CDR3 totals 12 residues. Germline loops: CDR1 SGHNT, CDR2 YENEEA. Trimming took off 6 bases at V and 2 bases at J, with 8 bases between the two ends. In nucleotides, the CDR3 is TGTGCCAGCAGTAATTCCCCCTACGAGCAGTACTTC. Translating gives CASSNSPYEQYF.

Note on this clone: Other DNA sequences in the same sample also yield this CDR3. This chain connects TRBV28 to TRBJ1-5, with D perhaps TRBD1 (5 bases). V was cut by 9 bases and J by 1 base, with 10 bases left in between. The CDR3 extends over 13 amino acids. CDR1 is MDHEN and CDR2 is SYDVKM in the germline V gene. The DNA for the CDR3 is TGTGCCAGTAGGGGAGGGAGCAATCAGCCCCAGCATTTT. This translates into CASRGGSNQPQHF.

The chain couples TRBV27 to TRBJ1-4; D is ambiguous. V dropped 3 bases and J dropped 0 bases, with 2 bases sitting between them. This CDR3 contains 13 residues. The germline CDR1 and CDR2 sequences are MNHEY and SMNVEV (reference sequence). The CDR3 reads CASSFSTNEKLFF. CDR3 coding DNA: TGTGCCAGCAGTTTCTCAACTAATGAAAAACTGTTTTTT. The whole variable domain, filled in from reference TRBV27 and TRBJ1-4, reads EAQVTQNPRYLITVTGKKLTVTCSQNMNHEYMSWYRQDPGLGLRQIYYSMNVEVTDKGDVPEGYKVSRKEKRNFPLILESPSPNQTSLYFCASSFSTNEKLFFGSGTQLSVL.

The chain employs TRBV10-3 and TRBJ1-5; D possibly corresponds to TRBD1 (5 bases). CDR1 is ENHRY and CDR2 is SYGVKD in the germline V gene. There are 16 residues in the CDR3. The V end lost 3 bases, the J end lost 5 bases, and 17 bases lay between the germline ends. The CDR3 region has the DNA TGTGCCATCAGTGATAGTGACCATGGGGGTCATCAGCCCCAGCATTTT. As protein: CAISDSDHGGHQPQHF.

This chain connects TRBV30 to TRBJ1-6; D uncertain. Trimming left V 5 bases short and J 10 bases short, with 18 bases between. Germline V lookup: CDR1 GTSNPN, CDR2 SVGIG (reference sequence). The CDR3 is 14 amino acids. CDR3 DNA: TGTGCCTGGGGAGAGGGCGGCGCGGAGTCACCCCTCCACTTT. This encodes CAWGEGGAESPLHF.

This clone came up a few times. V and J are TRBV6-1 and TRBJ1-5; no firm D call. This CDR3 is built from 15 residues. Germline CDR1 is MNHNS and CDR2 is SASEGT. V lost 4 bases to trimming and J lost 0 bases, with 10 bases between them. DNA of the CDR3: TGTGCCAGCAGTGCGGAAGTTTATAGCAATCAGCCCCAGCATTTT. It codes for CASSAEVYSNQPQHF.

The genes are TRBV7-8 and TRBJ2-7; 7 bases match TRBD2. Trimming cost V 0 bases and J 6 bases; bases outside gene matches: 11. This CDR3 spans 16 amino acids. The germline CDR1 and CDR2 sequences are SGHVS and FQNEAQ. The DNA for the CDR3 is TGTGCCAGCAGCTTAGCACTTTTGCGGGGGTTGAGCGAGCAGTACTTC. Its translation is CASSLALLRGLSEQYF.

V gene TRBV19 combines with J gene TRBJ2-3; possible D gene TRBD1, 7 bases. V was trimmed by 6 bases and J by 0 bases, leaving 10 bases between them. The germline V gene has CDR1 LNHDA and CDR2 SQIVND (reference sequence). This CDR3 has 14 amino acids. CDR3 amino acids: CASRTGTSTDTQYF. The CDR3 nucleotides read TGTGCCAGTAGGACAGGGACTAGCACAGATACGCAGTATTTT.

The CDR3: CASSYRYPSSYNSPLHF. CDR3 DNA: TGTGCCAGCAGTTATCGTTATCCTAGCTCCTATAATTCACCCCTCCACTTT. The chain joins TRBV28 to TRBJ1-6; D gene uncertain. V was trimmed by 4 bases and J by 0 bases, leaving 13 bases between them. This CDR3 comprises 17 residues. The germline V gene has CDR1 MDHEN and CDR2 SYDVKM. Variable domain in full (rest from reference TRBV28 and TRBJ1-6): DVKVTQSSRYLVKRTGEKVFLECVQDMDHENMFWYRQDPGLGLRLIYFSYDVKMKEKGDIPEGYSVSREKKERFSLILESASTNQTSMYLCASSYRYPSSYNSPLHFGNGTRLTVT.

J is TRBJ2-3 and V is TRBV7-2; D could derive from TRBD1 or TRBD2 (6 bases each). Germline CDR1 reads SGHTA; CDR2 reads FQGNSA. V was cut by 7 bases and J by 3 bases, with 20 bases left in between. The CDR3 loop spans 16 amino acids. The CDR3 coding sequence is TGTGCCAGCAATTGGGGGCAAGGAGGAGGGACAGATACGCAGTATTTT. Its protein is CASNWGQGGGTDTQYF.

The gene calls are TRBV5-4 and TRBJ2-7, with D possibly TRBD1 on 6 matching bases. CDR1 is SGHNT, CDR2 YYREEE, per germline (reference sequence). CDR3 length equals 15 residues. V was pared by 3 bases and J by 0 bases, with 13 bases between. CDR3 in DNA: TGTGCCAGCAGCTCTTTCGACAGGAGCTCCTACGAGCAGTACTTC. This encodes CASSSFDRSSYEQYF. Filled out from reference TRBV5-4 and TRBJ2-7, the complete variable domain reads ETGVTQSPTHLIKTRGQQVTLRCSSQSGHNTVSWYQQALGQGPQFIFQYYREEENGRGNFPPRFSGLQFPNYSSELNVNALELDDSALYLCASSSFDRSSYEQYFGPGTRLTVT.

The CDR3 DNA reads TGCGCCAGCAGCTTGGATGACAGTCATAATTCACCCCTCCACTTT. Residues: CASSLDDSHNSPLHF. J is TRBJ1-6 and V is TRBV5-1, with a tentative D call TRBD1 (5 bases). CDR1 and CDR2 from the germline V gene are SGHRS and YFSETQ. CDR3 size: 15 residues. V gave up 0 bases and J gave up 5 bases, with 9 bases separating them.

This chain joins TRBV7-2 and TRBJ2-1; D is perhaps TRBD1 (6 bases). The germline V and J ends were trimmed by 4 bases and 0 bases, with 22 bases remaining between them. CDR1 is SGHTA and CDR2 is FQGNSA in the germline V gene. CDR3 size: 19 residues. The chain's CDR3 is CASSSRNMDSPSSYNEQFF. The CDR3, as DNA: TGTGCCAGCAGCTCTCGAAATATGGACAGTCCTAGCTCCTACAATGAGCAGTTCTTC.

This clone appeared a few times. A junction boundary mismatches the germline segment, possibly from a read error. The rearrangement links TRBV7-7 to TRBJ2-2; 9 bases map to TRBD1. The CDR3 has 15 amino acids. Looked up from germline, CDR1 is SSHAT and CDR2 is FNYEAQ (reference sequence). CDR3 loop: CASSLGTGMAGELFF. DNA for the CDR3: TGTGCTAGCAGCTTAGGGACAGGGATGGCCGGGGAGCTGTTTTTT.

As to this clone: Other DNA sequences in this specimen translate into the identical CDR3. Here the CDR3 DNA reads TGTGCCAGCAGGCAGAGCTCCTACGAGCAGTACTTC. Translated, it gives CASRQSSYEQYF. The chain combines TRBV2 with TRBJ2-7, with D hard to call. The germline gives CDR1 SNHLY, CDR2 FYNNEI. Trimming took off 6 bases at V and 0 bases at J, with 6 bases between the two ends. This CDR3 comprises 12 residues.

The sample holds a few counts of this clone. The chain is built from TRBV7-3 and TRBJ2-1; D is ambiguous. Trimming took off 0 bases at V and 5 bases at J, with 5 bases between the two ends. This CDR3 is 13 amino acids long. Germline V gives CDR1 SGHTA, CDR2 FQGTGA. This chain's CDR3 is CASSLTNNNEQFF. As DNA, the CDR3 is TGTGCCAGCAGCTTAACGAACAACAATGAGCAGTTCTTC.